This entry lists 23 T cell receptor beta chains sequenced from one sample in a study of Ad26.COV2.S vaccination and SARS-CoV-2 variants. Repertoires were generated with immunoSEQ multiplex PCR, while TCRdb's copy carries only in-frame clones and drops some. The repertoire holds approximately 300,000 clones, with approximately 86% as singletons. Treatment indicated: some 20 received Ad26.COV2.S at low or high dose, single or two shots; roughly 5 received placebo; per-sample allocation not given. The samples were gathered on day 63 after the first injection of vaccine or placebo. Sequencing used peripheral blood, obtained in a trial of Ad26.COV2.S vaccine versus placebo. These receptor sequences come from a person aged 18-60 years who received the Ad26.COV2.S COVID-19 vaccine or a placebo.

The chain is built from TRBV29-1 and TRBJ2-5; D not resolved. Trimming left V 2 bases short and J 2 bases short, with 6 bases between. This CDR3 spans 12 amino acids. Germline CDR1 and CDR2: SQVTM and ANQGSEA. CDR3 protein: CSVEKQQETQYF. The CDR3 DNA is TGCAGCGTTGAAAAACAGCAAGAGACCCAGTACTTC.

The CDR3 is CASTLRGSSYNEQFF. The CDR3 region has the DNA TGTGCCAGCACCCTTCGGGGAAGCTCCTACAATGAGCAGTTCTTC. The rearrangement links TRBV7-9 to TRBJ2-1; D may be TRBD2 (5 bases). The V gene lost 7 bases and the J gene lost 0 bases, with 13 bases spanning the gap. The CDR3 has 15 residues. The germline CDR1 and CDR2 sequences are SEHNR and FQNEAQ (reference sequence).

The V gene is TRBV7-9, the J gene TRBJ2-5; a possible D gene is TRBD2 (5 bases). CDR1 SEHNR and CDR2 FQNEAQ come from the germline V gene (reference sequence). Trimming removed 7 bases at V and 5 bases at J, with 17 bases between. The CDR3 runs 14 residues. The CDR3 nucleotides read TGTGCCAGCAAGCTTGAAGCTAGCATGGAGACCCAGTACTTC. Protein product: CASKLEASMETQYF.

The V call is TRBV6-5, the J call TRBJ1-2, with D possibly being TRBD1 (5 bases). This CDR3 spans 15 amino acids. Looked up from germline, CDR1 is MNHEY and CDR2 is SVGAGI. Trimming stripped 8 bases from V and 5 bases from J, with 21 bases between. CDR3 region: CASVQRGEGGYGYTF. The CDR3 region has the DNA TGTGCCAGCGTTCAGCGGGGGGAAGGAGGTTATGGCTACACCTTC.

This rearrangement joins TRBV9 to TRBJ1-2, with 12 bases identical to TRBD1. V shed 3 bases and J 5 bases; nucleotides not matched to a gene: 5. The CDR3 totals 15 residues. Germline CDR1 and CDR2: SGDLS and YYNGEE. Written as DNA, the CDR3 is TGTGCCAGCAGCGGCCCGGGACAGGGGGCGTATGGCTACACCTTC. Its protein is CASSGPGQGAYGYTF. Combining the CDR3 with reference TRBV9 and TRBJ1-2 gives the whole variable domain DSGVTQTPKHLITATGQRVTLRCSPRSGDLSVYWYQQSLDQGLQFLIQYYNGEERAKGNILERFSAQQFPDLHSELNLSSLELGDSALYFCASSGPGQGAYGYTFGSGTRLTVV.

V usage is TRBV11-1 and J usage is TRBJ2-1; 10 bases align to TRBD1. Losses at the gene ends were 6 bases for V and 2 bases for J; bases not matched to a gene: 4. The germline gives CDR1 SGHAT, CDR2 FQDESV (reference sequence). The CDR3 covers 15 residues. The DNA for the CDR3 is TGTGCCAGCAGACCGGACAGGGGGGCCTACAATGAGCAGTTCTTC. Protein product: CASRPDRGAYNEQFF.

The J gene is TRBJ2-7, the V gene TRBV7-3; TRBD1 aligns across 8 bases. V lost 5 bases, J lost 6 bases, and 9 bases stayed unmatched. The CDR3 extends over 14 amino acids. Germline assignment: CDR1 SGHTA and CDR2 FQGTGA. Written as DNA, the CDR3 is TGTGCCAGCAGCCCGCAGGGGGCGGAGGGCGAGCAGTACTTC. Encoded protein: CASSPQGAEGEQYF.

This chain uses TRBV6-1 with TRBJ2-5, with 8 positions matching TRBD1. V lost 3 bases and J lost 6; bases outside the gene matches: 3. The germline V gene encodes CDR1 MNHNS and CDR2 SASEGT. The CDR3 extends over 13 amino acids. The CDR3 protein is CASSDRGLKTQYF. CDR3 DNA: TGTGCCAGCAGTGACAGGGGGCTAAAGACCCAGTACTTC.

This sequence joins TRBV6-2 or TRBV6-3 and TRBJ2-5; the D is unclear. Between the trimmed V and J ends, which lost 4 bases and 2 bases, there was a span of 2 bases. Germline values: CDR1 MNHEY, CDR2 SVGEGT. The CDR3 extends over 11 amino acids. This CDR3 reads CASSLQETQYF. CDR3 nucleotides: TGTGCCAGCAGTTTGCAAGAGACCCAGTACTTC.

This sequence joins TRBV4-1 and TRBJ1-6; 9 bases are shared with TRBD1. The germline gives CDR1 MGHRA, CDR2 YSYEKL. Trimming removed 3 bases from V and 8 bases from J; junction bases left unmatched: 8. The CDR3 extends over 16 amino acids. The CDR3 here is CASSQGTGLGDSPLHF. The CDR3 bases are TGCGCCAGCAGCCAGGGGACAGGGCTAGGCGATTCACCCCTCCACTTT.

On this clone itself: Within the sample, other DNA sequences also encode this same CDR3. The chain couples TRBV6-6 to TRBJ1-6; D is unclear. The CDR3 has 14 amino acids. CDR1 and CDR2 (germline): MNHNY, SVGAGI (reference sequence). Between the trimmed V and J ends, which lost 2 bases and 0 bases, there was a span of 2 bases. This chain's CDR3 is CASSYRSYNSPLHF. The CDR3 DNA reads as TGTGCCAGCAGTTACCGCTCCTATAATTCACCCCTCCACTTT.

The chain combines TRBV19 with TRBJ2-3; TRBD2 is a possible D gene (6 bases). V was trimmed by 1 base and J by 0 bases, leaving 11 bases between them. This CDR3 comprises 16 residues. In germline, CDR1 is LNHDA, CDR2 SQIVND (reference sequence). CDR3: CASSIGEGTSTDTQYF. In DNA form, the CDR3 reads TGTGCCAGTAGTATAGGCGAGGGGACTAGCACAGATACGCAGTATTTT.

The V gene is TRBV5-5, the J gene TRBJ2-7; D call uncertain. V gave up 6 bases and J gave up 0 bases, with 16 bases separating them. CDR3 length: 15 residues. The germline gives CDR1 SGHKS, CDR2 YYEKEE (reference sequence). CDR3 sequence reads: CASTSSRASSYEQYF. Written as DNA, the CDR3 is TGTGCCAGCACCTCTTCCCGGGCCAGCTCCTACGAGCAGTACTTC.

This chain joins TRBV30 and TRBJ1-2; 10 nucleotides match TRBD1. The V gene's germline CDR1 is GTSNPN and CDR2 SVGIG (reference sequence). Germline trimming cut 5 bases from V and 6 bases from J; bases unmatched to any gene: 9. The CDR3 consists of 14 residues. The CDR3 nucleotides are TGTGCCTGGGCTTCCGGGACAGGGGAGGATGGCTACACCTTC. Amino acid sequence: CAWASGTGEDGYTF.

The chain joins TRBV28 to TRBJ2-1, with D possibly being TRBD2 (5 bases). V was shortened by 6 bases and J by 8 bases, with 8 bases between the two germline ends. In germline, CDR1 is MDHEN, CDR2 SYDVKM. The CDR3 totals 11 residues. This CDR3 is CASSLDYEQFF. CDR3 coding DNA: TGTGCCAGCAGCCTGGACTATGAGCAGTTCTTC.

The chain combines TRBV6-5 with TRBJ1-6; tentatively, D is TRBD1 (6 bases). Germline V CDR1 and CDR2: MNHEY, SVGAGI. The ends were cut back, 8 bases at V and 7 bases at J, with 18 bases in the middle. This CDR3 comprises 15 residues. The CDR3 DNA reads as TGTGCCAGCGGCTATTGGGGGGCACCCAATTCACCCCTCCACTTT. Its translation is CASGYWGAPNSPLHF.

This chain uses TRBV5-1 with TRBJ1-1; no definite D call. Trimming removed 2 bases at V and 3 bases at J, with 11 bases between. CDR1 SGHRS and CDR2 YFSETQ come from the germline V gene. The CDR3 contains 14 residues. The CDR3 loop is CASSFSPPDTEAFF. CDR3 nucleotides: TGCGCCAGCAGCTTTAGTCCTCCCGACACTGAAGCTTTCTTT.

This chain joins TRBV7-2 and TRBJ1-2; unclear D gene. Germline V lookup: CDR1 SGHTA, CDR2 FQGNSA. The CDR3 is 15 residues long. V gave up 1 base and J gave up 8 bases, with 17 bases separating them. CDR3 nucleotides: TGTGCCAGCAGCTTAGATAGGAACGCTGCTAGGGGCTACACCTTC. It encodes CASSLDRNAARGYTF. Looking up the rest from reference TRBV7-2 and TRBJ1-2 gives the full variable domain: GAGVSQSPSNKVTEKGKDVELRCDPISGHTALYWYRQSLGQGLEFLIYFQGNSAPDKSGLPSDRFSAERTGGSVSTLTIQRTQQEDSAVYLCASSLDRNAARGYTFGSGTRLTVV.

The chain has TRBV9 and TRBJ1-6, with a tentative D call TRBD1 (5 bases). Trimming cost V 0 bases and J 2 bases, with 12 bases left between them. Germline V gene sequence: CDR1 SGDLS, CDR2 YYNGEE. This CDR3 is 17 amino acids long. The CDR3 DNA reads TGTGCCAGCAGCGTAGAGTCAGGGCTTACCTATAATTCACCCCTCCACTTT. This gives the protein CASSVESGLTYNSPLHF.

This clone was counted only a few times. The V gene is TRBV19, the J gene TRBJ1-5; D not certain. The CDR3 is made up of 14 amino acids. The germline CDR1 and CDR2 sequences are LNHDA and SQIVND (reference sequence). V was shortened by 3 bases and J by 4 bases, with 10 bases between the two germline ends. As DNA, the CDR3 is TGTGCCAGTAGTATTAGTAACACTAATCAGCCCCAGCATTTT. It translates to CASSISNTNQPQHF.

The chain carries TRBV5-5 and TRBJ1-2; a weak D match, TRBD1 (5 bases). The CDR3 sequence is 13 residues long. Per germline, CDR1 SGHKS and CDR2 YYEKEE (reference sequence). V shed 0 bases and J shed 10 bases, with 13 bases lying between them. This CDR3 reads CASSLAFGGDYTF. CDR3 coding DNA: TGTGCCAGCAGCTTGGCTTTCGGGGGTGACTACACCTTC.

CDR3 amino acids: CASSRDGGYTF. The CDR3 bases are TGTGCCAGCAGCCGAGACGGAGGCTACACCTTC. The chain links TRBV12-3 or TRBV12-4 to TRBJ1-2, with D hard to call. V was shortened by 6 bases and J by 8 bases, with 10 bases between the two germline ends. The CDR3 loop spans 11 amino acids.

CDR3 DNA sequence: TGTGCCAGCAGTTCCCTGGACAGAGTCTATAATTCACCCCTCCACTTT. It encodes CASSSLDRVYNSPLHF. The genes are TRBV28 and TRBJ1-6, with D perhaps TRBD1 (6 bases). Germline values: CDR1 MDHEN, CDR2 SYDVKM. V was clipped by 4 bases and J by 3 bases, with 13 bases between them. This CDR3 is built from 16 residues.